This T cell receptor (beta chain) was recorded in a study of shared clonotypes between healthy human individuals (dated by TCRdb to about 2020). About the study as a whole: The cohort included a few men and two women between 18 and 49 years of age. Between about 0.94 and 10 billion PBMCs per donor were obtained by leukapheresis. For each donor, CD4 naive and CD4 memory were each run on three plates, CD8 naive on two plates, and CD8 memory on one plate. To estimate repertoire size and how much clonotype sharing occurs between individuals, the study deeply sequenced the blood TCR repertoires of five healthy adults. Libraries were prepared and TCR repertoires were sequenced by different laboratories using diverse techniques, in order to increase sequencing depth and limit assay-specific biases.

CD8 naive samples were obtained by positive selection for CCR7 among CD45RO-negative cells, yielding a CD45RA+CCR7+ population from which TemRA cells were excluded. Healthy HIV-negative adults with no recently reported acute infections or vaccinations were included as donors. Every donor was a Caucasian adult living in Nashville, Tennessee, USA. Blood was collected by leukapheresis, and PBMCs were isolated by Ficoll-Histopaque density gradient centrifugation and then cryopreserved in liquid nitrogen vapor phase. Purity and quantity of every magnetically sorted T cell population were checked by analytical flow cytometry. Genomic DNA was isolated from every sorted fraction and measured by UV absorbance on a Nanodrop 2000c. As for this clone: Its antigen is still unknown. Per-base qualities were not stored, and no clone one base away is much larger.

CDR1 LGHNA and CDR2 YSLEER were looked up in the germline V gene. From its cysteine to its phenylalanine, the CDR3 spans 17 amino acids. Only the CDR3 DNA stays, 51 bases, in frame from base 1. The junction carries 18 bases between V and J, which are trimmed by 0 bases and 5 bases respectively. Using the deep immunoSEQ assay, multiplex PCR amplified TCR CDR3 regions from genomic DNA. Extracted genomic DNA from each cell subset was spread evenly across all wells of several immunoSEQ 96-well plates, with each plate serving as a replicate. For sorted subsets, each replicate PCR was loaded with around 200 ng genomic DNA, equivalent to approximately 27,000 T cell genomes. The purified libraries were quantified using a Qubit 3.0 fluorometer, sized with a Bioanalyzer 2100, and then quantified again using the KAPA Library Quantification kit. Every immunoSEQ 96-well plate was sequenced on a separate single-read 150-cycle Illumina NextSeq 550 flow cell. As for the original processing: The immunoSEQ output contained only junctional sequences without quality scores, so filtering could not match that applied to full-length reads. Sequences were annotated with PyIR, a Python wrapper for IgBLAST v1.9, and V/J genes and CDR3 were assigned using IMGT germline references. Reads were removed for weak V/J assignments (E-value above 1e-6), missing CDR3, stop codons, out-of-frame junctions, or ambiguous translated residues. V3J clonotypes were defined as sequences sharing an identical inferred V gene, J gene, and CDR3 amino acid sequence. Percentage overlap between repertoires was computed as shared unique clonotypes divided by the size of the smaller repertoire. Richness of each repertoire was evaluated using RTK rarefaction, the Chao1 estimator, and Recon v2.1 estimates of unobserved clonotypes. OLGA was used to compute generation probabilities for all TCRbeta clonotypes that the gDNA method yielded from four donors. In TCRdb, the immuneACCESS table is reduced to in-frame sequences with V and J assigned. These tables do not hold every clone; where another copy was compared, an unresolved V gene accounts for under half, and the others remain unexplained. V, J and clone size reflect that table, while D and trimming were determined from the DNA. The sample has approximately 1.9 million clones on record, just under 95% of them singletons. About 1.7% of the sample is taken by the ten largest.

Study-wide conclusions, independent of this receptor: When several donors were compared, the shared fraction of clonotypes was around 5% for naive CD4, roughly 3.3% for naive CD8, 2% to 2.5% for memory CD4, and less than 0.5% for memory CD8. Sampling was restricted to blood, and TCR repertoires in tissue are likely to differ from TCR repertoires in blood. The small number of donors limited the genetic and exposure-history diversity represented. Higher generation probabilities were observed for clonotypes shared by all four sorted-subset donors than for non-shared clonotypes. Based on pairwise subsampling, the degree of clonotype sharing among donors was expected to be affected by sequencing depth. Larger estimated clonotype richness was generally found for naive subsets than for memory subsets. Even with the large sequencing depth, rarefaction of the sorted-subset datasets indicated that sequencing was incomplete.

The sequence was collected from a man between 18 and 29 years old in good health. Some clones in this sample may be carry-over from other donors' samples. Here the chain combines TRBV4-3 and TRBJ2-3; TRBD1 might be the D gene, on 5 matching bases. Input material: naive CD8+ T cells from PBMCs. The cell subset or site label on this specimen signifies: CD45RA+CCR7+. The nucleotides are TGCGCCAGCAGCCAAGATGAGGCGGCAGGGTGGCGAGATACGCAGTATTTT. Translation gives CASSQDEAAGWRDTQYF.